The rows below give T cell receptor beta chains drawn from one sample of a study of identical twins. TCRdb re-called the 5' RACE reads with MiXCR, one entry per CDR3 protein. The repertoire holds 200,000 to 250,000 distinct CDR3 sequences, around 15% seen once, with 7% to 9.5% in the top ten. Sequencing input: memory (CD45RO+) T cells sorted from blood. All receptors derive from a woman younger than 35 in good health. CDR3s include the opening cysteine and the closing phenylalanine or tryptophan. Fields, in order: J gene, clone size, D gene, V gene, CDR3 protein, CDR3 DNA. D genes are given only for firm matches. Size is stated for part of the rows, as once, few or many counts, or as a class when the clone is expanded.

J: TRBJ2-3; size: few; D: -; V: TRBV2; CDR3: CASGAGPRTDTQYF; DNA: TGTGCCAGCGGGGCAGGCCCGAGGACAGATACGCAGTATTTT
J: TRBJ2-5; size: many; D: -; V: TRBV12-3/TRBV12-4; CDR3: CASSLSGEWETQYF; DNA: TGTGCCAGCAGTTTATCGGGGGAATGGGAGACCCAGTACTTC
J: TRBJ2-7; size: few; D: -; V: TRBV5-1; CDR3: CASPMEDRTYEQYF; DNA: TGCGCCAGTCCGATGGAGGACAGAACCTACGAGCAGTACTTC
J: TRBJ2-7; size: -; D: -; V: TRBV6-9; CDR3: CASSLTRDFSYEQYF; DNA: TGTGCCAGCAGCTTAACCCGGGACTTCTCCTACGAGCAGTACTTC
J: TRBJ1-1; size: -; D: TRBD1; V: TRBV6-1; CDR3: CASSEATGGRTEAFF; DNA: TGTGCCAGCAGTGAAGCGACAGGGGGCAGGACTGAAGCTTTCTTT
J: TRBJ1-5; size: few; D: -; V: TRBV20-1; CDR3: CSAKVSSNQPQHF; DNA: TGCAGTGCCAAAGTCAGTAGCAATCAGCCCCAGCATTTT
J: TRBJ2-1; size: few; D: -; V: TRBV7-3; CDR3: CASSSRTVSSYNEQFF; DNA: TGTGCCAGCAGCTCACGGACAGTTTCCTCCTACAATGAGCAGTTCTTC
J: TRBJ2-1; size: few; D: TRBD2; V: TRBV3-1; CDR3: CAAAPWEGREQFF; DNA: TGTGCCGCTGCCCCCTGGGAGGGCCGGGAGCAGTTCTTC
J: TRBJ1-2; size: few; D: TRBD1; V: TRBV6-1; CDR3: CASRPKPTGANYGYTF; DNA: TGTGCCAGCAGGCCTAAACCCACAGGGGCGAACTATGGCTACACCTTC
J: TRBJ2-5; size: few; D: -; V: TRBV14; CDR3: CASSQAVNPETQYF; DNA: TGTGCCAGCAGCCAAGCCGTGAATCCAGAGACCCAGTACTTC
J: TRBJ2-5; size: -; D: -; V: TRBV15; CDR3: CATSRDSTEPTQYF; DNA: TGTGCCACCAGCAGAGATAGTACAGAACCGACCCAGTACTTC
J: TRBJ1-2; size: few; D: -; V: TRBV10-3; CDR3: CAIGSDTSWGYTF; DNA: TGTGCCATCGGATCGGACACCTCCTGGGGCTACACCTTC
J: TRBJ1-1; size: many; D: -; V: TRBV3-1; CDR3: CASSQAGTTEAFF; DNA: TGTGCCAGCAGCCAAGCAGGGACCACTGAAGCTTTCTTT
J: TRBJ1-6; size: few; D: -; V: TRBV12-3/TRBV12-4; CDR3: CASSLWQGSSPLHF; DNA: TGTGCCAGCAGTTTATGGCAGGGAAGTTCACCCCTCCACTTT
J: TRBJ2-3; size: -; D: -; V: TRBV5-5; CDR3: CASSLGTRGAPDTQYF; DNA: TGTGCCAGCAGCTTGGGAACCAGGGGGGCACCAGATACGCAGTATTTT
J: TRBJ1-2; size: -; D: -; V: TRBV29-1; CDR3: CSVVAGASPGCTF; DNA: TGCAGCGTTGTTGCAGGAGCCTCGCCCGGCTGCACCTTC
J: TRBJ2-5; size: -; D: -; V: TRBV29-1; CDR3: CSVGIGGETQYF; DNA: TGCAGCGTTGGGATCGGAGGGGAGACCCAGTACTTC
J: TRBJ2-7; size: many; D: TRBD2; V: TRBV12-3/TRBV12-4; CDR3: CASSPGGESHEQYF; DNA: TGTGCCAGCTCACCGGGGGGTGAATCCCACGAGCAGTACTTC
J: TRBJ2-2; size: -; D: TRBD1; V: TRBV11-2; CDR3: CASSLHRQGAGTGELFF; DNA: TGTGCCAGCAGCTTACATCGACAGGGGGCTGGAACCGGGGAGCTGTTTTTT
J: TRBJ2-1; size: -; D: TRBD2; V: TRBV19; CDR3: CASSPATSGRSNEQFF; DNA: TGTGCCAGTAGTCCTGCCACTAGCGGGAGGTCCAATGAGCAGTTCTTC
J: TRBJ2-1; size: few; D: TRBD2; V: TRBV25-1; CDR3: CASGTSGGARGEQFF; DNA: TGTGCCAGCGGCACCAGCGGGGGGGCGAGGGGTGAGCAGTTCTTC
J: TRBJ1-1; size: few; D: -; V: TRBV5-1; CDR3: CASRSGENTEAFF; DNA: TGCGCCAGCAGGTCGGGGGAGAACACTGAAGCTTTCTTT
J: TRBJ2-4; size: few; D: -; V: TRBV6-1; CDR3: CASSERVAVAKNIQYF; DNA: TGTGCCAGCAGTGAACGGGTAGCGGTAGCCAAAAACATTCAGTACTTC
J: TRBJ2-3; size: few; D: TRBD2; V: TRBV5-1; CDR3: CASSPGLANDFGDTQYF; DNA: TGCGCCAGCAGCCCGGGACTAGCCAACGACTTCGGGGATACGCAGTATTTT
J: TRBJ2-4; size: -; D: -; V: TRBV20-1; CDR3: CSAQTTGRAKNIQYF; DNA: TGCAGTGCTCAGACAACAGGGAGGGCCAAAAACATTCAGTACTTC
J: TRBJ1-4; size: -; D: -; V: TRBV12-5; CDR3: CASGSPGELAKLFF; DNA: TGTGCTAGTGGATCCCCCGGAGAACTAGCTAAACTGTTTTTT
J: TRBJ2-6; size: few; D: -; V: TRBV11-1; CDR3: CASSLASAGANVLTF; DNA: TGTGCCAGCAGCTTAGCGTCAGCTGGGGCCAACGTCCTGACTTTC
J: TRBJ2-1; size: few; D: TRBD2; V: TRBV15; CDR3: CATSSRRLAGSLGSYNEQFF; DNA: TGTGCCACCAGCAGTCGCCGACTAGCGGGTAGCCTCGGCTCCTACAATGAGCAGTTCTTC
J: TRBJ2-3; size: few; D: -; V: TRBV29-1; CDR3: CGSDGLSTDTQYF; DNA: TGCGGTTCGGACGGACTTAGCACAGATACGCAGTATTTT
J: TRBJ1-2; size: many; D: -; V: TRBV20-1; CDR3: CSARVGRELNGYTF; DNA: TGCAGTGCCCGAGTAGGGAGGGAGTTGAATGGCTACACCTTC
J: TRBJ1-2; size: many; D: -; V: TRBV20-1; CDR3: CSARTDSLRYTF; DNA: TGCAGTGCTAGGACAGACAGTCTGCGCTACACCTTC
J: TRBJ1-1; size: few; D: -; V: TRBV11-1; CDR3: CASSLVSLYLGVSNTEAFF; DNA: TGTGCCAGCAGCTTAGTCAGTCTCTACCTGGGAGTCTCGAACACTGAAGCTTTCTTT
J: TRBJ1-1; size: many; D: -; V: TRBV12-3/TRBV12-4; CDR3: CASSSNGRYTEAFF; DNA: TGTGCCAGCAGTTCGAACGGGAGGTACACTGAAGCTTTCTTT
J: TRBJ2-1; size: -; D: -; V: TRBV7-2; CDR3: CASSPSPNNEQFF; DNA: TGTGCCAGCAGCCCCAGTCCCAACAATGAGCAGTTCTTC
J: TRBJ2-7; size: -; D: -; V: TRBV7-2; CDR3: CASSSRTWSNEQYF; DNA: TGTGCCAGCAGTTCGCGGACTTGGTCGAACGAGCAGTACTTC
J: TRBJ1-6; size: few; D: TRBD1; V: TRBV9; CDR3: CASSSRQGNSPLHF; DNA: TGTGCCAGCAGCTCGAGACAGGGGAATTCACCCCTCCACTTT
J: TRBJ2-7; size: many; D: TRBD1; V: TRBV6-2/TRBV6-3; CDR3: CASSYGTGGYEQYF; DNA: TGTGCCAGCAGTTACGGGACAGGGGGCTACGAGCAGTACTTC
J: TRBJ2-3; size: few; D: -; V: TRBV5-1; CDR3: CASSLVAGRVGTQYF; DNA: TGCGCCAGCAGCTTGGTCGCAGGGAGAGTTGGTACGCAGTATTTT
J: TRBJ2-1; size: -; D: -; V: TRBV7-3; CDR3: CASGRVVNNEQFF; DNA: TGTGCCAGCGGCAGGGTGGTGAACAATGAGCAGTTCTTC